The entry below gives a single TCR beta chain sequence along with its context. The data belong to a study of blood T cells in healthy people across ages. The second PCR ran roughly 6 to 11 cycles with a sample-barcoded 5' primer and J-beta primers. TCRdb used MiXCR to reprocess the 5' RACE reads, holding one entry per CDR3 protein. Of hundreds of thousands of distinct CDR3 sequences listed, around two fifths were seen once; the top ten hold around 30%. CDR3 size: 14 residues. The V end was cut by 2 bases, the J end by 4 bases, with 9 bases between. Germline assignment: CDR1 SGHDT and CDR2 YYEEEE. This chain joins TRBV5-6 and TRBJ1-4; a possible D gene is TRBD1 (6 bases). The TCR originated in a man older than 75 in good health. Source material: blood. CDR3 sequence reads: CASSFGQLNEKLFF. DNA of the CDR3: TGTGCCAGCAGCTTTGGACAGCTTAATGAAAAACTGTTTTTT.